Below, 2 T cell receptor beta chains from the same sample are listed, as sequenced in a study of OX40 agonist ivuxolimab in advanced cancers. TCRdb keeps only in-frame clones here, not all; method: immunoSEQ multiplex PCR. The sample has roughly 80,000 clones; around nine tenths are singletons. The material was CD4+ or CD8+ T cells sorted from blood, obtained in a trial of the OX40 agonist ivuxolimab. These receptors were taken from an adult with an advanced solid tumor such as melanoma, head and neck, liver or kidney cancer.

This clone was counted only a few times. The V gene is TRBV28, the J gene TRBJ1-6, with D perhaps matching TRBD1 (5 bases). The CDR3 contains 13 residues. V lost 10 bases and J 6 bases, leaving 13 bases between the germline ends. Germline values: CDR1 MDHEN, CDR2 SYDVKM. The CDR3 DNA follows: TGTGCCACGGCAGGGTTCCTTAATTCACCCCTCCACTTT. Its protein product is CATAGFLNSPLHF.

This chain joins TRBV11-3 and TRBJ2-7; the D gene is possibly TRBD1 (5 bases). The CDR3 is 15 amino acids. Germline-derived CDR1 and CDR2 are SGHNT and YENEEA. V gave up 0 bases and J gave up 2 bases, with 11 bases separating them. CDR3 in DNA: TGTGCCAGCAGCTTAGAAGGGGTGAAAACCTACGAGCAGTACTTC. Its protein product is CASSLEGVKTYEQYF.